A selection of T cell receptor beta chains follows, all from one sample in a study of long-term antiretroviral therapy in people with HIV. Libraries were prepared by immunoSEQ multiplex PCR; TCRdb keeps only in-frame clonotypes and omits some of them. The table records over 20,000 clones, around 83% of them present only once. This material consisted of unsorted PBMCs, taken 0.1 years before starting antiretroviral therapy. All receptors come from a man younger than 30 with HIV. Both conserved end residues are part of each CDR3. The order of the fields is D gene, V gene, clone size, J gene, CDR3 DNA, CDR3 protein. The D gene is left open where the match is weak. Not all rows give a size; the values are once, few, many and, for expanded clones, a class.

.	TRBV6-5	.	TRBJ2-7	TGTGCCAGCAGCTCCTCGAAAACCCACGAGCAGTACTTC	CASSSSKTHEQYF
TRBD2	TRBV7-2	.	TRBJ2-1	TGTGCCAGCAGCTTAGAGGGGACTAGCGGGAGGTTTTACAATGAGCAGTTCTTC	CASSLEGTSGRFYNEQFF
.	TRBV5-6	.	TRBJ1-4	TGTGCCAGCAGCTTGGGACAGACTAATGAAAAACTGTTTTTT	CASSLGQTNEKLFF
.	TRBV5-4	.	TRBJ1-2	TGTGCCAGCAGCTTGGAGGGCGGGCACTATGGCTACACCTTC	CASSLEGGHYGYTF
.	TRBV29-1	few	TRBJ2-7	TGCAGCGCCAGACTAGGTACCTACGAGCAGTACTTC	CSARLGTYEQYF
TRBD2	TRBV7-3	.	TRBJ2-1	TGTGCCAGCAGCTGGGGACTAGCGCCTTACAATGAGCAGTTCTTC	CASSWGLAPYNEQFF
.	TRBV11-1	.	TRBJ2-3	TGTGCCAGCAGCTTAGAACGGGTTTCCACAGATACGCAGTATTTT	CASSLERVSTDTQYF
.	TRBV6-6	.	TRBJ2-7	TGTGCCAGCAGTTACCGCTCCGACAGCTTCTACGAGCAGTACTTC	CASSYRSDSFYEQYF
TRBD2	TRBV11-2	.	TRBJ2-3	TGTGCCAGCAGCTTAGCTCTAGCGGCAGATACGCAGTATTTT	CASSLALAADTQYF
TRBD2	TRBV2	.	TRBJ2-2	TGTGCCACCCTCCCCAGCGGGAGGGCGAACACCGGGGAGCTGTTTTTT	CATLPSGRANTGELFF
.	TRBV5-5	.	TRBJ1-2	TGTGCCAGCAGCCCGACAGTTCTCTATGGCTACACCTTC	CASSPTVLYGYTF
TRBD1	TRBV29-1	.	TRBJ2-1	TGCAGCGTCAGGACAGGGGAAGGCGGTGAGCAGTTCTTC	CSVRTGEGGEQFF
.	TRBV14	medium-sized	TRBJ2-7	TGTGCCAGCAGCCTTACAGTGGCCAGCATTTCCTACGAGCAGTACTTC	CASSLTVASISYEQYF
.	TRBV28	.	TRBJ2-7	TGTGCCAGCCAACGAGCAGGAAGCTCCTACGAGCAGTACTTC	CASQRAGSSYEQYF
.	TRBV18	.	TRBJ1-2	TGTGCCAGCTCAGGGTCCGGGGGAACCCTGTCTGATGGCTACACCTTC	CASSGSGGTLSDGYTF
.	TRBV6-1	.	TRBJ2-1	TGTGCCAGCAGCCTAAACAGGGTATGGGATGAGCAGTTCTTC	CASSLNRVWDEQFF
.	TRBV14	.	TRBJ2-7	TGTGCCAGCAGCCAAGGGGAGTCGGGACCCCGAAAGCAGTACTTC	CASSQGESGPRKQYF
.	TRBV7-9	.	TRBJ2-1	TGTGCCAGCAGCCCCATACTAGTCGCCTACAATGAGCAGTTCTTC	CASSPILVAYNEQFF
.	TRBV2	few	TRBJ2-1	TGTGCCAGCAGTGAAGGGGGAGCGGGCAATGAGCAGTTCTTC	CASSEGGAGNEQFF
.	TRBV13	.	TRBJ2-7	TGTGCCAGCAGCTTAGGACAGGTTGCATACGAGCAGTACTTC	CASSLGQVAYEQYF
.	TRBV6-6	.	TRBJ1-5	TGTGCCAGCAGTTTTCCTCAGGGGACGGGGCAGCCCCAGCATTTT	CASSFPQGTGQPQHF
TRBD1	TRBV5-5	.	TRBJ2-7	TGTGCCAGCAGCCCCGGGACAGGCGCTTGGTACGAGCAGTACTTC	CASSPGTGAWYEQYF
.	TRBV6-1	.	TRBJ2-7	TGTGCCAGCAGGGAGGGTCATGGGTCCTACGAGCAGTACTTC	CASREGHGSYEQYF
.	TRBV29-1	.	TRBJ2-1	TGCAGCGTTTGGGTCCCCCGGAATGAGCAGTTCTTC	CSVWVPRNEQFF
TRBD1	TRBV4-2	.	TRBJ2-7	TGTGCCAGCAGCCAAGATTTTGACGGGACAGTGTCCTACGAGCAGTACTTC	CASSQDFDGTVSYEQYF
TRBD2	TRBV9	.	TRBJ2-1	TGTGCCAGCAGGGCCTCCCCTAGCGGGGGTTACAATGAGCAGTTCTTC	CASRASPSGGYNEQFF
TRBD2	TRBV7-3	few	TRBJ2-7	TGTGCCAGCAGCTTAAAGGGAGCGGGGGCCGACGAGCAGTACTTC	CASSLKGAGADEQYF
TRBD1	TRBV30	medium-sized	TRBJ1-1	TGTGCCGCGGGACAGGGGTTTGCTGAAGCTTTCTTT	CAAGQGFAEAFF
TRBD1	TRBV18	once	TRBJ1-1	TGTGCCAGCTTGGCGACAGGGAGGGTGAACACTGAAGCTTTCTTT	CASLATGRVNTEAFF
TRBD1	TRBV30	.	TRBJ2-2	TGTGCCTGGAGTGTACAGGGGGCGCACACCGGGGAGCTGTTTTTT	CAWSVQGAHTGELFF
.	TRBV11-3	few	TRBJ1-5	TGTGCCAGCAGCTTAGTAATTGCGGGACACTTGTTCGGACAGCCCCAGCATTTT	CASSLVIAGHLFGQPQHF
.	TRBV2	.	TRBJ1-1	TGTGCCAGCAGTGCTCCAGGGAACACTGAAGCTTTCTTT	CASSAPGNTEAFF
TRBD1	TRBV9	.	TRBJ1-2	TGTGCCAGCAGCCCTGCCGGGACAGGGCATGGCTACACCTTC	CASSPAGTGHGYTF
TRBD1	TRBV6-1	.	TRBJ2-3	TGTGCCAGCAGTGAATCGGGACAGTACACAGATACGCAGTATTTT	CASSESGQYTDTQYF
TRBD1	TRBV7-6	few	TRBJ1-2	TGTGCCAGCAGCGAACGGACAGGGGCCCGCTATGGCTACACCTTC	CASSERTGARYGYTF
.	TRBV7-9	.	TRBJ2-7	TGTGCCAGCAGCCCCCTTACGCCCTACGAGCAGTACTTC	CASSPLTPYEQYF
.	TRBV30	.	TRBJ2-7	TGTGCCTGGGGGGACCAGAGCGTAAGCTCCTACGAGCAGTACTTC	CAWGDQSVSSYEQYF
.	TRBV28	.	TRBJ1-2	TGTGCCAGCAGCCTGCTCCTGGCACTCGCTAACTATGGCTACACCTTC	CASSLLLALANYGYTF
.	TRBV6-5	once	TRBJ1-1	TGTGCCAGCAGTGGTACAGGGTTTGGGAACACTGAAGCTTTCTTT	CASSGTGFGNTEAFF
TRBD1	TRBV2	few	TRBJ1-6	TGTGCCAGCAGCGACAGGGGAGGCAATTCACCCCTCCACTTT	CASSDRGGNSPLHF
TRBD1	TRBV6-6	.	TRBJ2-5	TGTGCCAGCAGTTACGACAGGGAAGAGACCCAGTACTTC	CASSYDREETQYF
.	TRBV7-3	once	TRBJ2-7	TGTGCCAGCAGCTCGGACGGCTACTCCTACGAGCAGTACTTC	CASSSDGYSYEQYF
TRBD1	TRBV5-1	.	TRBJ2-7	TGCGCCAGCAGCTCCCTAACAGGGGGCGGCGACGAGCAGTACTTC	CASSSLTGGGDEQYF
TRBD2	TRBV2	once	TRBJ2-1	TGTGCCAGGGGGGGGACCTCCTACAATGAGCAGTTCTTC	CARGGTSYNEQFF
.	TRBV11-3	.	TRBJ1-1	TGTGCCAGCAGCTTAGTGGGGGGCGGACCAACTGAAGCTTTCTTT	CASSLVGGGPTEAFF
TRBD1	TRBV7-8	.	TRBJ2-7	TGTGCCAGCAGCTTAGGAGTGGGACAGAACTACGAGCAGTACTTC	CASSLGVGQNYEQYF
.	TRBV30	.	TRBJ1-1	TGTGCCTGGCAAAGATCAGGAAGCACTGAAGCTTTCTTT	CAWQRSGSTEAFF
.	TRBV14	.	TRBJ2-1	TGTGCCAGCAGCCAAGATTTGGGGGTGGGGGGAAACAATGAGCAGTTCTTC	CASSQDLGVGGNNEQFF